These 27 T cell receptor beta chains originate from one sample sequenced in a study of cytomegalovirus exposure and HLA in healthy donors. PCR used 60 Vbeta primers and 13 Jbeta primers. Generated by immunoSEQ multiplex PCR, the TCRdb table keeps only in-frame clones and is missing some. The data show about 120,000 clones, over 60% seen once. Sequenced material: PBMCs. The source of these receptors is a human donor in good health.

This clone was detected only once. V gene TRBV2 combines with J gene TRBJ2-5, with 8 positions matching TRBD1. V shed 5 bases, J shed 10 bases, and the junction held 15 bases outside the gene matches. CDR1 SNHLY and CDR2 FYNNEI come from the germline V gene. The CDR3 extends over 15 amino acids. CDR3 nucleotides: TGTGCCAGCAGTAAGCGACAGGGGCCGCAAGGGGACCAGTACTTC. This gives the protein CASSKRQGPQGDQYF. The full variable domain, rest sourced from reference TRBV2 and TRBJ2-5, is EPEVTQTPSHQVTQMGQEVILRCVPISNHLYFYWYRQILGQKVEFLVSFYNNEISEKSEIFDDQFSVERPDGSNFTLKIRSTKLEDSAMYFCASSKRQGPQGDQYFGPGTRLLVL.

This clone was seen just once. This chain links TRBV7-9 with TRBJ2-5, with TRBD2 matching over 8 bases. The CDR3 runs 15 residues. The germline CDR1 and CDR2 sequences are SEHNR and FQNEAQ (reference sequence). The trim removed 5 bases at V and 6 bases at J, leaving 11 bases unmatched. The CDR3 sequence: CASSPGPGLVQTQYF. The DNA for the CDR3 is TGTGCCAGCAGCCCGGGACCGGGACTAGTCCAGACCCAGTACTTC.

This clone appeared a few times. This sequence joins TRBV27 and TRBJ1-4; D possibly corresponds to TRBD1 (5 bases). V was pared by 7 bases and J by 4 bases, with 13 bases between. CDR3 length: 14 residues. CDR1 is MNHEY, CDR2 SMNVEV, per germline (reference sequence). CDR3 nucleotide sequence: TGTGCCAGCAAAGTCTGGGGCGATAATGAAAAACTGTTTTTT. This translates into CASKVWGDNEKLFF.

The chain joins TRBV6-1 to TRBJ2-1, with D possibly TRBD2 on 6 matching bases. The CDR3 is 15 amino acids. Trimming removed 6 bases from V and 4 bases from J, with 16 bases in between. Germline CDR1 reads MNHNS; CDR2 reads SASEGT. In DNA form, the CDR3 reads TGTGCCAGCAGCCCCGGGACTGGGATGTACAATGAGCAGTTCTTC. It specifies CASSPGTGMYNEQFF.

The rearrangement links TRBV27 to TRBJ1-5; D ambiguous. V lost 6 bases, J lost 4 bases, and 16 bases lay in between. Germline lookup yields CDR1 MNHEY and CDR2 SMNVEV (reference sequence). This CDR3 has 15 amino acids. The CDR3 DNA sequence: TGTGCCAGCAGCCAGACCGCCTGGGCGAATCAGCCCCAGCATTTT. Translating it yields CASSQTAWANQPQHF.

The J gene is TRBJ1-5, the V gene TRBV6-6, with 8 positions matching TRBD1. V shed 4 bases, J shed 7 bases, and the junction held 6 bases outside the gene matches. Germline values: CDR1 MNHNY, CDR2 SVGAGI (reference sequence). The CDR3 totals 14 residues. The CDR3 loop reads CASSSGGIGQPQHF. The CDR3 region has the DNA TGTGCCAGCAGTTCAGGGGGCATAGGGCAGCCCCAGCATTTT.

CDR3 in amino acids: CASRDPGWHEQFF. In DNA, the CDR3 is TGTGCCAGCAGAGACCCGGGTTGGCATGAGCAGTTCTTC. The rearrangement joins TRBV27 to TRBJ2-1; no reliable D call. Germline CDR1 is MNHEY and CDR2 is SMNVEV (reference sequence). Trimming removed 6 bases at V and 8 bases at J, with 14 bases between. This CDR3 is 13 amino acids long.

This clone was counted a few times. The chain employs TRBV6-1 and TRBJ2-1; TRBD2 might be the D (6 bases). CDR1 MNHNS and CDR2 SASEGT come from the germline V gene. The CDR3 has 14 amino acids. V was trimmed by 1 base and J by 8 bases, leaving 12 bases between them. Here the CDR3 DNA reads TGTGCCAGCAGTGAAGACCCCGGGGGACATGAGCAGTTCTTC. Its translation is CASSEDPGGHEQFF.

This chain connects TRBV12-5 to TRBJ2-7; 11 bases are shared with TRBD2. Looked up from germline, CDR1 is LGHNT and CDR2 is FRNRAP. The CDR3 sequence is 16 residues long. V lost 5 bases to trimming and J lost 2 bases; unmatched junction nucleotides: 8. The CDR3 DNA reads as TGTGCTAGTGGTCCAGGGACTAGCGGAAGAACCTACGAGCAGTACTTC. Its translation is CASGPGTSGRTYEQYF.

The chain combines TRBV6-5 with TRBJ2-1, with TRBD2 matching 7 bases. Germline-derived CDR1 and CDR2 are MNHEY and SVGAGI. The trim removed 5 bases at V and 6 bases at J, leaving 7 bases unmatched. The CDR3 contains 14 residues. The chain's CDR3 is CASSRGGRVNEQFF. The CDR3 DNA is TGTGCCAGCAGTCGCGGGGGTAGGGTCAATGAGCAGTTCTTC.

The chain combines TRBV6-5 with TRBJ1-2, with a tentative D call TRBD1 (5 bases). This CDR3 comprises 13 residues. V gave up 0 bases and J gave up 8 bases, with 10 bases separating them. Germline CDR1 is MNHEY and CDR2 is SVGAGI. The CDR3 region is CASSYSGAGGYTF. Here the CDR3 DNA reads TGTGCCAGCAGTTACTCTGGGGCTGGGGGCTACACCTTC.

This clone was seen once. The chain combines TRBV9 with TRBJ1-1; a weak D match, TRBD1 (5 bases). This CDR3 is built from 13 residues. The germline V gene encodes CDR1 SGDLS and CDR2 YYNGEE. The V gene lost 0 bases and the J gene lost 6 bases, with 9 bases spanning the gap. The CDR3 reads CASSVGEGAEAFF. The CDR3 DNA reads TGTGCCAGCAGCGTAGGGGAAGGGGCTGAAGCTTTCTTT.

The chain couples TRBV10-3 to TRBJ2-3; 7 bases align to TRBD2. The junction had 8 bases not matched to a gene; V was cut back by 4 bases and J by 7 bases. The CDR3 sequence is 14 residues long. Germline values: CDR1 ENHRY, CDR2 SYGVKD. CDR3 loop: CAISASGDTHTQYF. The DNA of the CDR3 is TGTGCCATCAGTGCCAGCGGGGATACCCATACGCAGTATTTT.

The rearrangement links TRBV9 to TRBJ1-1; D perhaps matches TRBD1 (5 bases). Germline V gene lookup returns CDR1 SGDLS and CDR2 YYNGEE. The CDR3 length is 13 residues. V was clipped by 5 bases and J by 1 base, with 9 bases between them. The CDR3 sequence: CASRTAQNTEAFF. The CDR3 DNA reads TGTGCCAGCAGGACAGCCCAGAACACTGAAGCTTTCTTT.

The chain combines TRBV4-1 with TRBJ2-7, with TRBD1 matching 8 bases. The V gene end was trimmed by 1 base and the J gene end by 5 bases; junction bases not matched to a gene: 4. CDR3 length equals 14 residues. CDR1 MGHRA and CDR2 YSYEKL come from the germline V gene. DNA of the CDR3: TGCGCCAGCAGCCAAGGACAGGGGTCTAACGAGCAGTACTTC. Translation: CASSQGQGSNEQYF.

The chain combines TRBV6-6 with TRBJ1-3, with TRBD1 matching 8 bases. CDR1 and CDR2 from the germline V gene are MNHNY and SVGAGI (reference sequence). Trimming at V came to 7 bases and at J to 3 bases, leaving 5 bases not matched to a gene. This CDR3 contains 14 residues. CDR3 sequence reads: CASNNRGSGNTIYF. The CDR3 nucleotides are TGTGCCAGCAATAACAGGGGGAGTGGAAACACCATATATTTT.

This sequence joins TRBV18 and TRBJ2-5; D unresolved. Germline V gene sequence: CDR1 KGHSH, CDR2 LQKENI. V was pared by 6 bases and J by 2 bases, with 4 bases between. The CDR3 loop spans 11 amino acids. The CDR3 reads CASSPQETQYF. DNA of the CDR3: TGTGCCAGCTCCCCTCAAGAGACCCAGTACTTC.

The chain carries TRBV7-9 and TRBJ2-7; perhaps TRBD1 as D (5 bases). Trimming took off 3 bases at V and 2 bases at J, with 5 bases between the two ends. The CDR3 has 12 amino acids. CDR1 is SEHNR and CDR2 is FQNEAQ in the germline V gene (reference sequence). CDR3 bases: TGTGCCAGCAGCTTGACAGCCTACGAGCAGTACTTC. It specifies CASSLTAYEQYF.

This chain links TRBV7-9 with TRBJ2-3, with D perhaps matching TRBD2 (6 bases). Germline assignment: CDR1 SEHNR and CDR2 FQNEAQ (reference sequence). The V and J ends lost 5 bases and 3 bases respectively, with 15 bases between them. The CDR3 runs to 15 residues. The CDR3 coding sequence is TGTGCCAGCAGCCCGCGGGACCGCCTTACAGATACGCAGTATTTT. Translating gives CASSPRDRLTDTQYF.

The table lists this clone with a count of one. This rearrangement joins TRBV14 to TRBJ2-1; tentative D call: TRBD1 (5 bases). Germline-derived CDR1 and CDR2 are SGHDN and FVKESK. V lost 0 bases, J lost 8 bases, and 17 bases lay in between. CDR3 length: 16 amino acids. The CDR3 region is CASSQDRRQGLHEQFF. Written as DNA, the CDR3 is TGTGCCAGCAGCCAAGATCGTCGGCAGGGTCTTCATGAGCAGTTCTTC.

The chain recombines TRBV19 with TRBJ1-1; a possible D gene is TRBD1 (6 bases). CDR1 LNHDA and CDR2 SQIVND come from the germline V gene (reference sequence). The V gene lost 11 bases and the J gene lost 0 bases, with 19 bases spanning the gap. The CDR3 runs 15 residues. CDR3 amino acids: CASLDRNLMNTEAFF. The CDR3 nucleotides are TGTGCCTCCTTAGACAGGAACCTCATGAACACTGAAGCTTTCTTT.

The chain carries TRBV5-1 and TRBJ2-3; D call uncertain. Germline-derived CDR1 and CDR2 are SGHRS and YFSETQ. The V end was cut by 4 bases, the J end by 3 bases, with 18 bases between. The CDR3 is 16 residues long. CDR3 coding DNA: TGCGCCAGCAGCCCCGATTTAGTTTCGAGGACAGATACGCAGTATTTT. Its protein is CASSPDLVSRTDTQYF.

This chain uses TRBV4-2 with TRBJ2-2, with 9 bases identical to TRBD2. The trim removed 4 bases at V and 7 bases at J, leaving 4 bases unmatched. Per the germline V gene, CDR1 is LGHNA and CDR2 is YNFKEQ. The CDR3 contains 14 residues. Written as DNA, the CDR3 is TGTGCCAGCAGCCCGGGACTAGCAAGCGGGGAGCTGTTTTTT. As protein: CASSPGLASGELFF.

This clone was seen only a few times. This chain joins TRBV6-5 and TRBJ1-2, with D perhaps TRBD1 (5 bases). CDR3 length equals 13 residues. Deletions cut 5 bases from V and 4 bases from J, with 11 bases between. Germline lookup yields CDR1 MNHEY and CDR2 SVGAGI. CDR3 residues: CASSRGTFYGYTF. The CDR3 DNA follows: TGTGCCAGCAGTCGCGGGACCTTCTATGGCTACACCTTC.

V is TRBV18 and J is TRBJ1-1, with D possibly matching TRBD1 (5 bases). In germline, CDR1 is KGHSH, CDR2 LQKENI. Deletions cut 6 bases from V and 7 bases from J, with 12 bases between. The CDR3 consists of 12 residues. CDR3 coding DNA: TGTGCCAGCTCGTCGACAGAAAATGAAGCTTTCTTT. Translation: CASSSTENEAFF.

This chain joins TRBV5-4 and TRBJ2-5; a weak D match, TRBD1 (5 bases). Germline CDR1 is SGHNT and CDR2 is YYREEE (reference sequence). Trimming shortened V by 4 bases and J by 4 bases, and 11 bases separated the two germline ends. CDR3 length: 13 amino acids. The CDR3 DNA reads as TGTGCCAGCAGCAGCAGGGAAGGAGAGACCCAGTACTTC. It is translated as CASSSREGETQYF.

V and J are TRBV18 and TRBJ2-7; 10 nucleotides agree with TRBD1. The CDR3 consists of 14 residues. Germline assignment: CDR1 KGHSH and CDR2 LQKENI. V lost 3 bases, J lost 5 bases, and 4 bases stayed unmatched. CDR3 protein: CASSPGTGAHEQYF. The CDR3 coding sequence is TGTGCCAGCTCACCCGGGACAGGGGCACACGAGCAGTACTTC.